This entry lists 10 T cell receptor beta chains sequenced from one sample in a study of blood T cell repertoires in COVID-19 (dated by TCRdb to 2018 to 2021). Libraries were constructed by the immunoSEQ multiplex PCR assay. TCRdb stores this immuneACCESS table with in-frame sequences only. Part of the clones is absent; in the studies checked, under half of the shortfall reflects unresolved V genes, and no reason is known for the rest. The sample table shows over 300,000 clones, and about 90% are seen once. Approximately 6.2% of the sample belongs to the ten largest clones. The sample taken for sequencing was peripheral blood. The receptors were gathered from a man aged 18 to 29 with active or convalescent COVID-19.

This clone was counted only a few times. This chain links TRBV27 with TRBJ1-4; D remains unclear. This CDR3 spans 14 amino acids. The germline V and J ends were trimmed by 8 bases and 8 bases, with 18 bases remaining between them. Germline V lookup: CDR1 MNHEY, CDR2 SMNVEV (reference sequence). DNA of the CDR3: TGTGCCAGCCGGAGGTGGCGGGAGGAGGAAAAACTGTTTTTT. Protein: CASRRWREEEKLFF.

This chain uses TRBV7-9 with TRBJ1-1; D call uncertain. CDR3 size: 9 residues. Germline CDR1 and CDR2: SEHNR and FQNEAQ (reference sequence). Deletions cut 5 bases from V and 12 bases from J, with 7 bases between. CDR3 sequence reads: CASSEAPFF. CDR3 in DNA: TGTGCCAGCAGCGAAGCTCCTTTCTTT.

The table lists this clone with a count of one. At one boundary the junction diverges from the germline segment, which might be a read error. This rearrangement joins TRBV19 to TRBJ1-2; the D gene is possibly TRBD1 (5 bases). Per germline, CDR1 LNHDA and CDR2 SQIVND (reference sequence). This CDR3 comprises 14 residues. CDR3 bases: TGTGCCAGCAGTATCGACAGATCAGCCTATGGCTACACCTTC. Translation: CASSIDRSAYGYTF.

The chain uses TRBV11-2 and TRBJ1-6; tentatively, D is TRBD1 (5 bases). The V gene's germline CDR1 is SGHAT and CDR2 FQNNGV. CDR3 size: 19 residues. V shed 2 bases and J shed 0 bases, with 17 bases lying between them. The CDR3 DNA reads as TGTGCCAGCAGCTTAAGCTCTCCAGGGACTAGCTCCTATAATTCACCCCTCCACTTT. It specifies CASSLSSPGTSSYNSPLHF.

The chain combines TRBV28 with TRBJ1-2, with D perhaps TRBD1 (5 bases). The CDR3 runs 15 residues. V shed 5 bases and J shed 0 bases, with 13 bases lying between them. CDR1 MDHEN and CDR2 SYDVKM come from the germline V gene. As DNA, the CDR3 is TGTGCCAGCAGTATGGGGACTATCTCTAACTATGGCTACACCTTC. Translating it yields CASSMGTISNYGYTF.

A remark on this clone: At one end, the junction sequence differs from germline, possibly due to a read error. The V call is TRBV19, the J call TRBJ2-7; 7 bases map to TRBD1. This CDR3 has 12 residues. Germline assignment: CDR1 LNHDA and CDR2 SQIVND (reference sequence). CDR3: CASSPGQESLVF. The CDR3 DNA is TGTGCCAGTAGTCCCGGACAGGAGTCTTTGGTCTTC.

The CDR3 bases are TGTGCCAGCAGTCCCCGACAAGAGTCTGGAAACACCATATATTTT. This sequence encodes CASSPRQESGNTIYF. This rearrangement joins TRBV28 to TRBJ1-3; D is unclear. The CDR3 contains 15 residues. Germline V CDR1 and CDR2: MDHEN, SYDVKM. The V gene lost 5 bases and the J gene lost 1 base, with 12 bases spanning the gap. Full variable domain (outside the CDR3, taken from reference TRBV28 and TRBJ1-3): DVKVTQSSRYLVKRTGEKVFLECVQDMDHENMFWYRQDPGLGLRLIYFSYDVKMKEKGDIPEGYSVSREKKERFSLILESASTNQTSMYLCASSPRQESGNTIYFGEGSWLTVV.

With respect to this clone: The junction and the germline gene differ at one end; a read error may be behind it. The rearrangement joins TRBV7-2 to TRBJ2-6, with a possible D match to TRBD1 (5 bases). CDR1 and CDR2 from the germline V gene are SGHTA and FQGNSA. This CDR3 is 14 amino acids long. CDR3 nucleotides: TGTGCCAGCAGCTTCCGCTCTGGGGCCAACGTGCTGACTTTC. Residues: CASSFRSGANVLTF.

The CDR3 region is CASSSQQGETQYF. The CDR3, as DNA: TGTGCCAGCAGCTCCCAACAGGGGGAGACCCAGTACTTC. The chain employs TRBV5-5 and TRBJ2-5, with 7 bases lining up with TRBD1. This CDR3 is 13 amino acids long. V lost 3 bases, J lost 5 bases, and 4 bases stayed unmatched. Germline V gene lookup returns CDR1 SGHKS and CDR2 YYEKEE (reference sequence).

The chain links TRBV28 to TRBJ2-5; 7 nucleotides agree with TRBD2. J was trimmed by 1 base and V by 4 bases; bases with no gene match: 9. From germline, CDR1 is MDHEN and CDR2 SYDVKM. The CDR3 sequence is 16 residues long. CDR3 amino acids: CASSSTGTGGQETQYF. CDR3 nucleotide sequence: TGTGCCAGCAGTTCCACCGGGACGGGAGGCCAAGAGACCCAGTACTTC.